One and the same sample provided the 7 T cell receptor beta chains below, sequenced in a study of T cell responses to AZD1222 COVID-19 vaccine (dated by TCRdb to about 2021). The library was generated by the immunoSEQ multiplex PCR assay. Held by TCRdb, this immuneACCESS table contains in-frame sequences only and omits some clones. Under half of the omission traces to an unresolved V gene where checked; the cause of the rest is unknown. This sample has around 180,000 clones in its table, and almost 95% of those were observed once. Together, the top ten hold roughly 9.2% of the sample. In the paper's terms, the time point label means: baseline before first vaccination. The sequencing here drew on peripheral blood, taken on day 0 of AZD1222 vaccination. These receptors all stem from an adult in good health.

V usage is TRBV12-3 or TRBV12-4 and J usage is TRBJ1-3; no definite D call. With 2 bases removed from V and 7 bases from J, the gap between germline ends came to 6 bases. The CDR3 spans 12 residues. CDR3: CASSLSWNTIYF. CDR3 bases: TGTGCCAGCAGTTTAAGTTGGAACACCATATATTTT.

V gene TRBV7-2 combines with J gene TRBJ2-7; D tentatively reads TRBD1 or TRBD2 (5 bases each). V lost 5 bases, J lost 0 bases, and 14 bases lay in between. The CDR3 is 15 residues long. CDR1 and CDR2 from the germline V gene are SGHTA and FQGNSA. CDR3 amino acids: CASSVLGPNSYEQYF. For the CDR3, the DNA is TGTGCCAGCAGCGTCCTGGGACCTAACTCCTACGAGCAGTACTTC.

The V and J genes are TRBV30 and TRBJ2-7, with D tentatively TRBD2 (6 bases). CDR1 is GTSNPN, CDR2 SVGIG, per germline (reference sequence). Trimming pared 3 bases from V and 0 bases from J, leaving 18 bases between. The CDR3 is 16 amino acids. The CDR3 nucleotides read TGTGCCTGGAGCCGAGGCGGGACGAGGAGCTCCTACGAGCAGTACTTC. Translated: CAWSRGGTRSSYEQYF.

This chain uses TRBV6-2 or TRBV6-3 with TRBJ2-2, with D possibly called TRBD1 or TRBD2 (5 bases each). This CDR3 is built from 14 residues. Looked up from germline, CDR1 is MNHEY and CDR2 is SVGEGT. V was cut by 1 base and J by 5 bases, with 8 bases left in between. CDR3 DNA sequence: TGTGCCAGCAGTTACTTGGGACGTACCGGGGAGCTGTTTTTT. Translated, it gives CASSYLGRTGELFF.

The CDR3 spells CAWRATGAGNQPQHF. The CDR3 DNA reads TGTGCCTGGAGAGCCACCGGGGCGGGCAATCAGCCCCAGCATTTT. This sequence joins TRBV30 and TRBJ1-5, with D possibly TRBD1 on 5 matching bases. Per the germline V gene, CDR1 is GTSNPN and CDR2 is SVGIG (reference sequence). The CDR3 length is 15 residues. Between the trimmed V and J ends, which lost 3 bases and 2 bases, there was a span of 14 bases.

This clone was picked up one time. The CDR3 DNA is TGCGCCAGCAGTAAACCGGGACACCAAACGCAAGCTTTCTTT. Encoded protein: CASSKPGHQTQAFF. This chain links TRBV5-1 with TRBJ1-1; D perhaps matches TRBD1 (6 bases). Germline V gene sequence: CDR1 SGHRS, CDR2 YFSETQ. Trimming pared 5 bases from V and 9 bases from J, leaving 20 bases between. There are 14 residues in the CDR3.

In DNA form, the CDR3 reads TGTGCCACCAGCAGGGTGGACCTTTTGGACAATGAGCAGTTCTTC. This codes for CATSRVDLLDNEQFF. The gene calls are TRBV15 and TRBJ2-1; D ambiguous. The CDR3 is 15 residues long. V was pared by 3 bases and J by 5 bases, with 14 bases between. The germline V gene encodes CDR1 LNHNV and CDR2 YYDKDF (reference sequence).